This TCR beta chain was sequenced for a study of tumor-infiltrating lymphocytes in primary liver carcinoma. The study, taken as a whole, reports: It was tumor-adjacent and tumor-blood pairs that overlapped less than tumor region pairs did. Relative to blood, tumors carried a significantly larger fraction of the repertoire in their top 250 clones (p = 0.039).

This CDR3 has 15 amino acids. Co-extraction yielded RNA and DNA from around 20-30 mg of unsorted bulk tissue. In regard to this clonotype: Antigen specificity is unknown. Mismatch with germline at one junction end may stem from a read error.

The investigators made TCR beta cDNA from 500 ng total RNA, using a constant-region primer. For TCR beta, libraries were produced by three nested multiplex PCR rounds using slightly modified ARM-PCR. TRBV1-TRBV30 forward primers paired with a C-beta reverse primer were used in the first two PCR rounds, which ran approximately 10 cycles each. From the multiplex PCR reads, TCRdb called clonotypes with MiXCR, one entry per CDR3 protein. The data hold over 100,000 distinct CDR3 sequences, with under 70% observed a single time. Sequenced input: tumor-adjacent normal liver tissue. The rearrangement uses TRBV12-3 or TRBV12-4 and TRBJ1-1; TRBD1 agrees at 7 bases. The TCR originated in a woman aged 55-75 years with primary liver carcinoma and hepatitis B virus infection. CDR3 residues: CVSSQGGQGYTEAFF. In DNA, the CDR3 is TGTGTCAGCAGCCAGGGGGGGCAGGGGTACACTGAAGCTTTCTTT.